One sample yielded the 31 T cell receptor beta chains listed below, sequenced in a study of technical replicates of blood from a handful of donors. Assay used: immunoSEQ multiplex PCR; TCRdb lists only in-frame clones, some missing. The sample has tens of thousands of clones, nearly 96% seen once. Material for sequencing was T cells isolated from PBMCs. The source of these receptors is a human donor in good health.

CDR3 amino acids: CASSATGRYTEAFF. The CDR3 region has the DNA TGTGCCAGCAGTGCCACAGGGCGGTACACTGAAGCTTTCTTT. The chain combines TRBV6-1 with TRBJ1-1; TRBD1 is a possible D gene (6 bases). This CDR3 is 14 amino acids long. Trimming took off 4 bases at V and 3 bases at J, with 12 bases between the two ends. Looked up from germline, CDR1 is MNHNS and CDR2 is SASEGT.

For the CDR3, the DNA is TGTGCCAGCAGTGAAACTAGCGGGACCACAGATACGCAGTATTTT. Translating it yields CASSETSGTTDTQYF. The chain combines TRBV2 with TRBJ2-3, with 10 bases that match TRBD2. The ends lost 2 bases at V and 2 bases at J; junction bases unmatched: 1. Germline CDR1 reads SNHLY; CDR2 reads FYNNEI. CDR3 length: 15 residues.

The rearrangement uses TRBV5-5 and TRBJ2-7; the D gene is possibly TRBD2 (6 bases). Trimming left V 1 base short and J 1 base short, with 24 bases between. Per the germline V gene, CDR1 is SGHKS and CDR2 is YYEKEE (reference sequence). CDR3 length: 19 amino acids. The CDR3 is CASSLSGEVGKVGSYEQYF. The CDR3, as DNA: TGTGCCAGCAGCTTGTCGGGGGAAGTGGGGAAAGTGGGGTCCTACGAGCAGTACTTC.

This rearrangement joins TRBV7-9 to TRBJ2-3; D ambiguous. Germline V CDR1 and CDR2: SEHNR, FQNEAQ (reference sequence). With 1 base removed from V and 4 bases from J, the gap between germline ends came to 6 bases. The CDR3 runs 13 residues. CDR3 protein: CASSLVGADTQYF. As DNA, the CDR3 is TGTGCCAGCAGCTTAGTCGGAGCAGATACGCAGTATTTT.

The chain uses TRBV18 and TRBJ1-1; TRBD1 matches 12 bases. In germline, CDR1 is KGHSH, CDR2 LQKENI. The CDR3 contains 16 residues. With V trimmed by 6 bases and J by 5 bases, 10 bases remained unmatched. The CDR3, as DNA: TGTGCCAGCTCCGTCCCGGGACAGGGGGCGAGGACTGAAGCTTTCTTT. Translation: CASSVPGQGARTEAFF.

The chain carries TRBV6-5 and TRBJ1-2, with D maybe TRBD1 (6 bases). The CDR3 loop spans 14 amino acids. The V end lost 2 bases, the J end lost 6 bases, and 13 bases lay between the germline ends. Germline loops: CDR1 MNHEY, CDR2 SVGAGI. Here the CDR3 reads CASSYVGQGNGYTF. The DNA of the CDR3 is TGTGCCAGCAGTTACGTAGGGCAGGGGAATGGCTACACCTTC.

This chain links TRBV11-2 with TRBJ2-7; 8 bases are shared with TRBD1. This CDR3 region has 14 residues. Germline CDR1 is SGHAT and CDR2 is FQNNGV. V shed 2 bases and J 7 bases; nucleotides not matched to a gene: 7. The CDR3 DNA follows: TGTGCCAGCAGCTTACAGGGGGCACGGTGGGAGCAGTACTTC. It encodes CASSLQGARWEQYF. Full variable domain (remainder filled in from reference TRBV11-2 and TRBJ2-7): EAGVAQSPRYKIIEKRQSVAFWCNPISGHATLYWYQQILGQGPKLLIQFQNNGVVDDSQLPKDRFSAERLKGVDSTLKIQPAKLEDSAVYLCASSLQGARWEQYFGPGTRLTVT.

The V call is TRBV9, the J call TRBJ1-2, with a tentative D call TRBD1 (6 bases). Trimming cost V 7 bases and J 2 bases, with 15 bases left between them. This CDR3 comprises 14 residues. Germline assignment: CDR1 SGDLS and CDR2 YYNGEE. The CDR3 sequence: CASLRGGSNYGYTF. In DNA form, the CDR3 reads TGTGCCAGCTTACGGGGGGGCAGCAACTATGGCTACACCTTC.

V gene TRBV19 combines with J gene TRBJ2-5; D possibly corresponds to TRBD1 (6 bases). The V and J ends lost 2 bases and 5 bases respectively, with 9 bases between them. Germline-derived CDR1 and CDR2 are LNHDA and SQIVND (reference sequence). The length of the CDR3 is 13 residues. The CDR3 coding sequence is TGTGCCAGTAGTATAACAGGGACGGAGACCCAGTACTTC. Translated: CASSITGTETQYF.

The V call is TRBV19, the J call TRBJ1-4; TRBD1 aligns across 7 bases. V trimming: 8 bases; J trimming: 3 bases; junction bases outside the gene matches: 6. The CDR3 has 14 residues. The germline gives CDR1 LNHDA, CDR2 SQIVND (reference sequence). In DNA form, the CDR3 reads TGTGCCAGTCGTAGGGGGCAGGCTAATGAAAAACTGTTTTTT. It is translated as CASRRGQANEKLFF.

V is TRBV5-1 and J is TRBJ2-7; 9 bases map to TRBD1. Germline V CDR1 and CDR2: SGHRS, YFSETQ. The CDR3 length is 15 residues. V was clipped by 1 base and J by 5 bases; unmatched bases: 7. The CDR3 loop is CASSLYGTGYNEQYF. CDR3 sequence (DNA): TGCGCCAGCAGCTTGTACGGGACAGGGTACAACGAGCAGTACTTC.

The chain joins TRBV7-6 to TRBJ2-1; 11 positions match TRBD2. V trimming: 4 bases; J trimming: 6 bases; junction bases outside the gene matches: 11. In germline, CDR1 is SGHVS, CDR2 FNYEAQ. CDR3 length: 17 amino acids. CDR3 coding DNA: TGTGCCAGCAGCTCTGGGGGGGCACTAGCGGGAGTCAATGAGCAGTTCTTC. Its protein is CASSSGGALAGVNEQFF.

This clone was seen just once. The rearrangement links TRBV5-1 to TRBJ2-5, with a tentative D call TRBD1 (7 bases). CDR1 and CDR2 (germline): SGHRS, YFSETQ. Trimming shortened V by 6 bases and J by 0 bases, and 21 bases separated the two germline ends. The CDR3 has 17 residues. CDR3 sequence: CASTNSGGGTYQETQYF. Here the CDR3 DNA reads TGCGCCAGCACCAACTCTGGAGGGGGCACCTACCAAGAGACCCAGTACTTC.

The V call is TRBV9, the J call TRBJ2-7; a possible D gene is TRBD2 (6 bases). Germline CDR1 reads SGDLS; CDR2 reads YYNGEE. The CDR3 loop spans 13 amino acids. Trimming shortened V by 2 bases and J by 4 bases, and 10 bases separated the two germline ends. CDR3 DNA: TGTGCCAGCAGCGTCCAAGGGACTTACGAGCAGTACTTC. Its translation is CASSVQGTYEQYF.

The chain employs TRBV6-6 and TRBJ2-1; D not certain. Trimming stripped 0 bases from V and 8 bases from J, with 14 bases between. Germline values: CDR1 MNHNY, CDR2 SVGAGI (reference sequence). The CDR3 has 15 residues. The CDR3, as DNA: TGTGCCAGCAGTTACTCGTCTAGTTTGGTAGATGAGCAGTTCTTC. Protein product: CASSYSSSLVDEQFF.

The V call is TRBV30, the J call TRBJ1-5; D possibly corresponds to TRBD1 (5 bases). Trimming shortened V by 2 bases and J by 5 bases, and 13 bases separated the two germline ends. The V gene's germline CDR1 is GTSNPN and CDR2 SVGIG (reference sequence). The CDR3 extends over 14 amino acids. CDR3 nucleotide sequence: TGTGCCTGGAGTAAACCAGGGTGGGATCAGCCCCAGCATTTT. Its translation: CAWSKPGWDQPQHF.

CDR3 protein: CATEPGGARYEQYF. The CDR3 nucleotides are TGTGCCACCGAACCTGGGGGGGCGAGGTACGAGCAGTACTTC. This chain connects TRBV28 to TRBJ2-7; D may be TRBD2 (7 bases). The V and J ends lost 10 bases and 4 bases respectively, with 20 bases between them. Germline V gene data show CDR1 as MDHEN and CDR2 as SYDVKM. The CDR3 runs 14 residues.

The chain couples TRBV7-2 to TRBJ1-1; TRBD1 agrees at 7 bases. Trimming took 5 bases from V and 0 from J; bases not matched to a gene: 9. The germline CDR1 and CDR2 sequences are SGHTA and FQGNSA. This CDR3 is built from 16 residues. This CDR3 is CASSPQTGAMNTEAFF. The CDR3 bases are TGTGCCAGCAGCCCACAAACAGGGGCGATGAACACTGAAGCTTTCTTT.

This chain joins TRBV7-8 and TRBJ1-1; the D gene is possibly TRBD1 (6 bases). The germline V gene has CDR1 SGHVS and CDR2 FQNEAQ. The CDR3 consists of 13 residues. V lost 2 bases to trimming and J lost 3 bases, with 7 bases between them. The CDR3 DNA is TGTGCCAGCAGCTTAACAGGGCACACTGAAGCTTTCTTT. As protein: CASSLTGHTEAFF.

This clone occurred a few times. V and J are TRBV12-1 and TRBJ2-1; the table gives TRBD2 as D, unverified against the DNA. TRBV12-1 is termed a pseudogene. The CDR3 extends over 16 amino acids. The CDR3 protein is CASSLGLAGDGCEQFF. In nucleotides, the CDR3 is TGTGCCAGCAGCCTCGGACTAGCGGGAGATGGTTGTGAGCAGTTCTTC.

The J gene is TRBJ2-7, the V gene TRBV7-2; weak D call: TRBD2 (6 bases). Trimming pared 4 bases from V and 3 bases from J, leaving 10 bases between. The V gene's germline CDR1 is SGHTA and CDR2 FQGNSA. CDR3 length: 13 residues. The chain's CDR3 is CASSWTNFYEQYF. As DNA, the CDR3 is TGTGCCAGCAGCTGGACTAACTTCTACGAGCAGTACTTC.

The chain couples TRBV5-4 to TRBJ2-1; 7 bases map to TRBD2. J was trimmed by 6 bases and V by 6 bases; bases with no gene match: 27. Germline CDR1 SGHNT, CDR2 YYREEE (reference sequence). The CDR3 totals 20 residues. The CDR3 region is CASNYWGRERRPNGPNEQFF. CDR3 bases: TGTGCCAGCAACTATTGGGGGAGGGAGAGAAGGCCCAATGGTCCCAATGAGCAGTTCTTC. The full variable domain, with the rest looked up from reference TRBV5-4 and TRBJ2-1, is ETGVTQSPTHLIKTRGQQVTLRCSSQSGHNTVSWYQQALGQGPQFIFQYYREEENGRGNFPPRFSGLQFPNYSSELNVNALELDDSALYLCASNYWGRERRPNGPNEQFFGPGTRLTVL.

The chain uses TRBV15 and TRBJ1-5, with 7 nucleotides matching TRBD1. V shed 5 bases and J 3 bases; nucleotides not matched to a gene: 7. The germline V gene encodes CDR1 LNHNV and CDR2 YYDKDF (reference sequence). The CDR3 totals 15 residues. The CDR3: CATSDPGQINQPQHF. In DNA, the CDR3 is TGTGCCACCAGCGACCCGGGACAGATCAATCAGCCCCAGCATTTT.

This chain joins TRBV28 and TRBJ1-1; D unclear. Germline V gives CDR1 MDHEN, CDR2 SYDVKM. This CDR3 is 10 amino acids long. V was cut by 5 bases and J by 5 bases, with 3 bases left in between. Written as DNA, the CDR3 is TGTGCCAGCAGTCAAACTGAAGCTTTCTTT. Translated, it gives CASSQTEAFF.

This chain connects TRBV4-1 to TRBJ2-1; TRBD2 aligns across 7 bases. The V gene end was trimmed by 4 bases and the J gene end by 5 bases; junction bases not matched to a gene: 8. Germline V lookup: CDR1 MGHRA, CDR2 YSYEKL. This CDR3 has 15 residues. The CDR3 here is CASSPEREFDNEQFF. As DNA, the CDR3 is TGCGCCAGCAGCCCGGAGCGGGAATTCGACAATGAGCAGTTCTTC.

The V call is TRBV7-2, the J call TRBJ2-5; the D is unclear. Looked up from germline, CDR1 is SGHTA and CDR2 is FQGNSA. CDR3 length equals 15 residues. V gave up 1 base and J gave up 2 bases, with 11 bases separating them. CDR3 residues: CASSLVMAEQETQYF. DNA of the CDR3: TGTGCCAGCAGCTTAGTGATGGCGGAGCAAGAGACCCAGTACTTC.

The chain uses TRBV6-5 and TRBJ1-1, with 7 bases matching TRBD1. The CDR3 is 13 residues long. Germline CDR1 reads MNHEY; CDR2 reads SVGAGI. V trimming: 6 bases; J trimming: 9 bases; junction bases outside the gene matches: 10. CDR3 DNA: TGTGCCAGCAGCCGGACTGACAGGGATCAAGCTTTCTTT. Translation: CASSRTDRDQAFF.

The rearrangement uses TRBV7-8 and TRBJ2-7; 8 bases align to TRBD2. The germline gives CDR1 SGHVS, CDR2 FQNEAQ. CDR3 length: 15 residues. With V trimmed by 5 bases and J by 2 bases, 8 bases remained unmatched. In DNA, the CDR3 is TGTGCCAGCAGCAGTGCAACTAGCGGTACCTACGAGCAGTACTTC. Encoded protein: CASSSATSGTYEQYF.

This chain uses TRBV7-9 with TRBJ2-2; TRBD2 might be the D (6 bases). The CDR3 has 17 residues. V gave up 6 bases and J gave up 3 bases, with 20 bases separating them. Germline loops: CDR1 SEHNR, CDR2 FQNEAQ (reference sequence). The chain's CDR3 is CASRGGRRALDTGELFF. Here the CDR3 DNA reads TGTGCCAGCAGGGGAGGTCGGAGGGCCTTGGACACCGGGGAGCTGTTTTTT. The entire variable domain, with the rest obtained from reference TRBV7-9 and TRBJ2-2, is as follows: DTGVSQNPRHKITKRGQNVTFRCDPISEHNRLYWYRQTLGQGPEFLTYFQNEAQLEKSRLLSDRFSAERPKGSFSTLEIQRTEQGDSAMYLCASRGGRRALDTGELFFGEGSRLTVL.

The rearrangement joins TRBV9 to TRBJ1-2; D is perhaps TRBD1 (6 bases). V gave up 8 bases and J gave up 7 bases, with 6 bases separating them. This CDR3 has 9 amino acids. Germline-derived CDR1 and CDR2 are SGDLS and YYNGEE. The CDR3 region is CARDSGYTF. The CDR3 nucleotides are TGTGCCAGGGACAGTGGCTACACCTTC.

This chain's CDR3 is CASSSLGAWTDTQYF. CDR3 coding DNA: TGTGCCAGCAGCTCACTAGGTGCCTGGACAGATACGCAGTATTTT. The V gene is TRBV27, the J gene TRBJ2-3; a weak D match, TRBD2 (5 bases). CDR3 size: 15 residues. The germline V and J ends were trimmed by 6 bases and 3 bases, with 16 bases remaining between them. Germline CDR1 is MNHEY and CDR2 is SMNVEV (reference sequence).